This note documents a single T cell receptor (beta chain) sequence. Its recognized antigen is unknown. No base qualities exist here, and no much larger clone lies one base off it. This specimen comes from a study of blood T cell repertoires in COVID-19 (dated by TCRdb to about 2020). About the full investigation: Samples from collaborators originated in the United States, Italy and Spain and spanned both the acute and convalescent phases of COVID-19. The prospective study material was composed of cDNA or gDNA derived from T cells, B-cell-depleted T cells, or PBMCs. Deeply sampled blood TCRbeta repertoires from subjects exposed to, actively infected with, or recovered from COVID-19 were included in the dataset. The repertoires were made available in a free public database intended to serve as a resource for research on the immune response to SARS-CoV-2. The samples were drawn from the first 160 participants of the ongoing ImmuneRACE study and from 1,254 subjects provided by 6 global collaborators. The sample metadata nearly always contained a de-identified subject ID, COVID-19 status, age in years and sex. Where HLA class I and class II types were available, the types were taken from metadata supplied by the sample provider, not from assay-based typing. Study-wide findings and limitations: How much clinical and demographic metadata was included differed by source and by participant, and the metadata was provided uncurated.

TCRbeta CDR3 regions were amplified from genomic DNA using the immunoSEQ Assay, a bias-controlled multiplex PCR. The authors' analysis ran thus. The number of nucleated cells in each sample was estimated from the amplification of reference gene primers within the assay. To quantify the absolute abundance of each unique TCRbeta CDR3 rearrangement, sequence reads were collapsed and filtered. For each sample, productive Simpson clonality was calculated by taking the square root of Simpson's diversity index across productive rearrangements. Here the immuneACCESS table is served through TCRdb, limited to in-frame sequences with V and J called. Missing clones are a known gap in these copies; in checked studies unresolved V genes cover under half, and the rest lacks a known reason. V, J and clone size derive from that table, while D and trimming were established from the DNA sequence. The sample includes around 500,000 clones, with around 89% observed a single time. The ten largest make up 1.5% to 2% of the sample.

Participants in the prospective study were enrolled through a virtual design, were aged roughly 18 to 100 years, and lived in 24 United States geographic areas. In the prospective study, participants were assigned to cohorts based on the clinical history participants reported in a screening survey and a study questionnaire. For ImmuneRACE Cohort 3, a participant was defined as recovered based on two consecutive negative NP/OP PCR tests, clearance by a healthcare professional, or resolution of symptoms. In the prospective study, whole blood, serum and a nasopharyngeal or oropharyngeal swab were collected from each participant by mobile phlebotomists. Over a roughly 2-month period, participants in the prospective study had the option of providing additional blood draws and questionnaires. Before DNA extraction, prospective study blood samples were shipped either frozen or at room temperature. The germline V gene yields SNHLY for CDR1 and FYNNEI for CDR2. Its CDR3 holds 15 amino acids, cysteine through phenylalanine. Only CDR3 DNA is held: 45 bases, read in frame from base 1. V ends up 6 bases short and J 3 bases short, with an unmatched junction base count of 9.

This receptor chain uses TRBV2 and TRBJ1-1; 8 central bases correspond to TRBD1. What was sequenced was PBMCs or T cells enriched from blood (not recorded which). This clonotype originated in a woman between 40 and 55 years old who had recovered from COVID-19. CDR3 reads: CASSGQGRVYTEAFF. The DNA sequence is given as TGTGCCAGCAGCGGACAGGGTAGGGTGTACACTGAAGCTTTCTTT.